This TCR beta chain was captured in a study of CXCR3-negative and CXCR3-positive naive CD8 T cells. 5' RACE with UMI labels generated the TRB cDNA libraries. Using the 5' RACE reads, TCRdb records one entry per CDR3 protein without DNA. The table for this sample gives about 130,000 distinct CDR3 sequences. Naive cells were sorted as CD45RO-, CCR7+, CD27+ and CD95-. Per the germline V gene, CDR1 is SEHNR and CDR2 is FQNEAQ (reference sequence). The CDR3 is made up of 16 amino acids. The sequenced sample was naive CXCR3- CD8+ T cells from blood. Stated subset: CD45RO-CCR7+CD27+CD95- naive CD8+ T cells lacking CXCR3 (TNR3-). The chain recombines TRBV7-9 with TRBJ2-1; as DNA is missing, the TRBD1 call by TCRdb cannot be tested. The clonotype comes from a human donor in good health. Some clones in this sample may be carry-over from other donors' samples. CDR3 region: CASSPEEQGLNNEQFF.